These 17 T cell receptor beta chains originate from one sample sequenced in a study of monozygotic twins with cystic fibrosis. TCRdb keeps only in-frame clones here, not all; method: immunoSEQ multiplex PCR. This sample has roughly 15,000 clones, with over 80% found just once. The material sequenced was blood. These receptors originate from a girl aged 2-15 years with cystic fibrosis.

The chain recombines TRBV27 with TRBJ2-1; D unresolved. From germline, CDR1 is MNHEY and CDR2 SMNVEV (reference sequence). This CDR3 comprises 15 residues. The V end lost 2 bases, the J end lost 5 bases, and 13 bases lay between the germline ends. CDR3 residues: CASSLGGLPHNEQFF. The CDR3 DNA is TGTGCCAGCAGTTTAGGTGGGCTACCCCACAATGAGCAGTTCTTC.

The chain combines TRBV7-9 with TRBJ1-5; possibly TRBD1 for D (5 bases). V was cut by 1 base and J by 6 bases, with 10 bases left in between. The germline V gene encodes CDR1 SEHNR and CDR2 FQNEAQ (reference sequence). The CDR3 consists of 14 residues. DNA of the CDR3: TGTGCCAGCAGCTTAGAGGGGCCCATTCAGCCCCAGCATTTT. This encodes CASSLEGPIQPQHF.

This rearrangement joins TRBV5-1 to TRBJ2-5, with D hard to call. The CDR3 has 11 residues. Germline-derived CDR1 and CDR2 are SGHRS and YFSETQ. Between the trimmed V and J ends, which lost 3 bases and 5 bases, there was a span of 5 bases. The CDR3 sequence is CASSSAETQYF. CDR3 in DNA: TGCGCCAGCAGCTCGGCGGAGACCCAGTACTTC. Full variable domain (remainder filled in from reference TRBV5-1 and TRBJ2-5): KAGVTQTPRYLIKTRGQQVTLSCSPISGHRSVSWYQQTPGQGLQFLFEYFSETQRNKGNFPGRFSGRQFSNSRSEMNVSTLELGDSALYLCASSSAETQYFGPGTRLLVL.

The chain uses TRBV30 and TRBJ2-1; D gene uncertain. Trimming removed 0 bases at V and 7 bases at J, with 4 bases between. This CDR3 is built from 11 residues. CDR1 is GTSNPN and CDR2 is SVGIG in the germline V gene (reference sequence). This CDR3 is CAWSVLNEQFF. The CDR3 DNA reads TGTGCCTGGAGTGTTCTAAATGAGCAGTTCTTC. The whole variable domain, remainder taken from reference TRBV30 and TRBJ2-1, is SQTIHQWPATLVQPVGSPLSLECTVEGTSNPNLYWYRQAAGRGLQLLFYSVGIGQISSEVPQNLSASRPQDRQFILSSKKLLLSDSGFYLCAWSVLNEQFFGPGTRLTVL.

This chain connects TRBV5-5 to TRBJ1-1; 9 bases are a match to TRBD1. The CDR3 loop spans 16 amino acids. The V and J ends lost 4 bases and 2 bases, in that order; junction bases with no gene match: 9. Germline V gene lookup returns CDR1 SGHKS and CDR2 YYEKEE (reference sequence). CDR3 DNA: TGTGCCAGCAGCCACGTTCCGGGACAGGGAAACACTGAAGCTTTCTTT. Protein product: CASSHVPGQGNTEAFF.

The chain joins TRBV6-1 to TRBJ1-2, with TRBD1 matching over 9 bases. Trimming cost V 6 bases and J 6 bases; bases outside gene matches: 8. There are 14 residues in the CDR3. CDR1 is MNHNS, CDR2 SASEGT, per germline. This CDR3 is CASSQDRGEDGYTF. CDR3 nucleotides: TGTGCCAGCAGCCAGGACAGGGGAGAGGATGGCTACACCTTC.

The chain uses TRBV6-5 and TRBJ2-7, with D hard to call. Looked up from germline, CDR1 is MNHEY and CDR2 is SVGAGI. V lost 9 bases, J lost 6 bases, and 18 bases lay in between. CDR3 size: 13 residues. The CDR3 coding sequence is TGTGCCAGTTGGTCACAGCCTGGGGTCGAGCAGTACTTC. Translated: CASWSQPGVEQYF.

The CDR3 is CASSDLGLGVSGANVLTF. The CDR3 DNA reads TGTGCCAGCAGTGACCTAGGACTTGGCGTCTCTGGGGCCAACGTCCTGACTTTC. The V and J genes are TRBV6-4 and TRBJ2-6; D might be TRBD2 (5 bases). V shed 2 bases and J shed 0 bases, with 14 bases lying between them. The CDR3 is 18 residues long. Germline CDR1 and CDR2: MRHNA and SNTAGT.

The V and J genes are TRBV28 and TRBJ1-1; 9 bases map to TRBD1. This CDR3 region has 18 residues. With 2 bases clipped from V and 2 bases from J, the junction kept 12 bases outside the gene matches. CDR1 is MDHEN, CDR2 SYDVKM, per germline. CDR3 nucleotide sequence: TGTGCCAGCAGTTTACTCGGACAGGGGCTACAAGGAAACACTGAAGCTTTCTTT. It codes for CASSLLGQGLQGNTEAFF.

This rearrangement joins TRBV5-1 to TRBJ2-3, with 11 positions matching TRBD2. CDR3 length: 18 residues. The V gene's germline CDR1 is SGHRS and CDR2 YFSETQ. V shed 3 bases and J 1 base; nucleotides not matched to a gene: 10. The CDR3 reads CASSSGTSGQLGTDTQYF. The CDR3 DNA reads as TGCGCCAGCAGCTCCGGGACTAGCGGTCAATTAGGCACAGATACGCAGTATTTT.

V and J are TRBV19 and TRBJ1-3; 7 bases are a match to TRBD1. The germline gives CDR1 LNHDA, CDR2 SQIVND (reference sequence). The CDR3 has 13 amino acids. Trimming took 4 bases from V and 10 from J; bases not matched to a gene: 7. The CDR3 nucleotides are TGTGCCAGTAGTACGGGACAGATAGGGACCATATATTTT. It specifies CASSTGQIGTIYF. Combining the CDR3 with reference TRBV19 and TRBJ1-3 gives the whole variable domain DGGITQSPKYLFRKEGQNVTLSCEQNLNHDAMYWYRQDPGQGLRLIYYSQIVNDFQKGDIAEGYSVSREKKESFPLTVTSAQKNPTAFYLCASSTGQIGTIYFGEGSWLTVV.

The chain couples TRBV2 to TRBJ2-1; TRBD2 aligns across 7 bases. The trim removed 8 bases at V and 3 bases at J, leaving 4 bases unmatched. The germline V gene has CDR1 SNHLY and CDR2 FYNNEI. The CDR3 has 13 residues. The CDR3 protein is CASGGGIYNEQFF. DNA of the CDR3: TGTGCCAGCGGGGGAGGGATCTACAATGAGCAGTTCTTC.

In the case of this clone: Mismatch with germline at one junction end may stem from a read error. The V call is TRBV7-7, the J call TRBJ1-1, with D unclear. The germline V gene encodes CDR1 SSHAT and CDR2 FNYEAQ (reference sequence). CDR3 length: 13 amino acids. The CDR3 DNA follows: TGTGCTAGCAGCTACGGGGAGGGCACTGAAGCTTTCTTT. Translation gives CASSYGEGTEAFF.

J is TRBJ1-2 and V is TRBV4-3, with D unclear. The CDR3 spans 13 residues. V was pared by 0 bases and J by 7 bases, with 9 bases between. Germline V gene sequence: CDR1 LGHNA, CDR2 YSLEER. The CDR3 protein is CASSQDLWSGYTF. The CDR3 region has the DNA TGCGCCAGCAGCCAAGATCTCTGGAGTGGCTACACCTTC.

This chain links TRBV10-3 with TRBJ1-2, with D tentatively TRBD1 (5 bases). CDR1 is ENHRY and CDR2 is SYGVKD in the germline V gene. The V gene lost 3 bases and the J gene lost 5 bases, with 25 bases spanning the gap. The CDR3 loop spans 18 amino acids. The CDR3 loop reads CAISDEDPFLGGRYGYTF. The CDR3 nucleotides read TGTGCCATCAGTGATGAGGACCCTTTCTTGGGGGGAAGGTATGGCTACACCTTC.

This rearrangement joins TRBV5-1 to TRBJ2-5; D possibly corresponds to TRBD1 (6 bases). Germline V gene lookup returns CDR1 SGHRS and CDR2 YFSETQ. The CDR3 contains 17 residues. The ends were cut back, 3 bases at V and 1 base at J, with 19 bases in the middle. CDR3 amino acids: CASSSGILGGSQETQYF. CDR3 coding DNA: TGCGCCAGCAGCTCCGGGATTCTAGGGGGATCCCAAGAGACCCAGTACTTC.

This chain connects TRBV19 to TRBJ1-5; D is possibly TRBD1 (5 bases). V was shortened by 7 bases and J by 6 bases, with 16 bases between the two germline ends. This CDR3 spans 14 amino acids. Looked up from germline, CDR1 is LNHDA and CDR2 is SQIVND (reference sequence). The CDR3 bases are TGTGCCAGTACACAAGGGGTGATGAGTCAGCCCCAGCATTTT. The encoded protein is CASTQGVMSQPQHF.